Presented here are 9 T cell receptor beta chains from one specimen sequenced in a study of OX40 agonist ivuxolimab in advanced cancers. Measured with immunoSEQ multiplex PCR; TCRdb has only the in-frame clones, and not every one. Here the sample spans roughly 57,000 clones, 65% to 90% being singletons. The sample was CD4+ or CD8+ T cells sorted from blood, taken in a trial of the OX40 agonist ivuxolimab. These receptors all come from an adult with an advanced solid tumor such as melanoma, head and neck, liver or kidney cancer.

The CDR3 DNA reads as TGTGCCAGCAGCCCGGTACTAGCGGGGGGTGAGACCCAGTACTTC. It encodes CASSPVLAGGETQYF. The V gene is TRBV5-4, the J gene TRBJ2-5; 12 nucleotides agree with TRBD2. The V and J ends lost 4 bases and 5 bases, in that order; junction bases with no gene match: 6. The CDR3 consists of 15 residues. The V gene's germline CDR1 is SGHNT and CDR2 YYREEE (reference sequence).

In this sample, this clone turned up a few times. The chain combines TRBV21-1 with TRBJ1-4; the D segment call TRBD1 is taken from the table without a DNA check. TRBV21-1 is noted as a pseudogene. The CDR3 covers 19 residues. CDR3 nucleotides: TGTGCCAGCAGCAAAGCTCAGGGGGACCGTCTTTCAACTAATGAAAAACTGTTTTTT. This encodes CASSKAQGDRLSTNEKLFF.

The V and J genes are TRBV7-6 and TRBJ2-2, with D possibly TRBD1 on 6 matching bases. This CDR3 comprises 14 residues. V shed 5 bases and J shed 2 bases, with 9 bases lying between them. CDR1 and CDR2 (germline): SGHVS, FNYEAQ. The CDR3 coding sequence is TGTGCCAGCAGCCCGGACAGAAACACCGGGGAGCTGTTTTTT. Translated: CASSPDRNTGELFF.

The gene calls are TRBV6-1 and TRBJ2-7; 7 bases match TRBD1. V lost 2 bases, J lost 6 bases, and 7 bases stayed unmatched. In germline, CDR1 is MNHNS, CDR2 SASEGT. CDR3 size: 14 residues. The CDR3 coding sequence is TGTGCCAGCAGTGAACACAGGGGTAGGGCCGAGCAGTACTTC. This sequence encodes CASSEHRGRAEQYF.

The chain has TRBV5-1 and TRBJ2-3; TRBD2 aligns across 8 bases. Per germline, CDR1 SGHRS and CDR2 YFSETQ. Trimming took 0 bases from V and 0 from J; bases not matched to a gene: 3. There are 16 residues in the CDR3. Here the CDR3 reads CASSLEGTRSTDTQYF. The DNA for the CDR3 is TGCGCCAGCAGCTTGGAGGGGACTAGAAGCACAGATACGCAGTATTTT.

This chain uses TRBV5-5 with TRBJ1-3; D gene unclear. Germline V gene lookup returns CDR1 SGHKS and CDR2 YYEKEE (reference sequence). Deletions cut 1 base from V and 0 bases from J, with 8 bases between. The CDR3 spans 15 residues. The chain's CDR3 is CASSLLPDSGNTIYF. In nucleotides, the CDR3 is TGTGCCAGCAGCTTGTTACCGGACTCTGGAAACACCATATATTTT.

The chain is built from TRBV6-5 and TRBJ2-7, with 8 bases aligning to TRBD1. The CDR3 is 14 residues long. Germline CDR1 MNHEY, CDR2 SVGAGI. Unmatched junction bases numbered 7, after V lost 6 bases and J lost 3 bases. The DNA of the CDR3 is TGTGCCAGCAGAAGGGACAGGTCAGTCTACGAGCAGTACTTC. It is translated as CASRRDRSVYEQYF.

This CDR3 reads CASSRGQGVDEAFF. The CDR3 DNA reads TGTGCCAGCAGTAGAGGACAGGGGGTAGATGAAGCTTTCTTT. V is TRBV6-6 and J is TRBJ1-1, with 10 bases lining up with TRBD1. CDR3 length equals 14 residues. Germline V gives CDR1 MNHNY, CDR2 SVGAGI (reference sequence). The V segment lost 5 bases and the J segment 7 bases; nucleotides outside the gene matches: 7.

V gene TRBV7-2 combines with J gene TRBJ2-4; TRBD1 or TRBD2 may be the D gene (7 bases each). V was shortened by 3 bases and J by 3 bases, with 15 bases between the two germline ends. The CDR3 totals 16 residues. Germline CDR1 and CDR2: SGHTA and FQGNSA. The CDR3 coding sequence is TGTGCCAGCAGCTTCCAGGGGGGGTTGATCAAAAACATTCAGTACTTC. Its protein product is CASSFQGGLIKNIQYF.